These T cell receptor beta chains were read from a single sample in a study of graft-versus-host responses after intestinal transplantation. The method was immunoSEQ multiplex PCR; TCRdb's version includes in-frame clones alone and lacks a portion of them. The table shows 130,000 or so clones, with over 90% occurring only once. No antigen is known for these receptors. Sequenced here: unstimulated CD4+ T cells sorted from spleen or lymph node cells, sampled before intestinal transplant. Receptors were obtained from a human donor who received an intestinal transplant. CDR3s leave out the opening cysteine and the closing phenylalanine or tryptophan. The order of the fields is V gene, CDR3 protein.

>TRBV4-1
ASSQDRGRNIQY
>TRBV18
ASSPGLAGAYEQY
>TRBV9
ASSAAAYNEQF
>TRBV15
ATRRGQPVVYGYT
>TRBV18
ASSPTRGVLIYGYT
>TRBV7-3
ASSSTRLAPHEQF
>TRBV6-5
ASTGARTGELF
>TRBV19
ASSEAGPSGNTIY
>TRBV30
AWSYLKSGGYT
>TRBV6-5
ASRLQGSGNTIY
>TRBV7-7
ASSAGTSADTQY
>TRBV19
ASSITPGRVYNEQF
>TRBV5-1
ASSLYIGGWSKETQY
>TRBV5-4
ASSLAGRVTGELF
>TRBV7-9
ASSLNLGGHEKLF
>TRBV25-1
ASSPPGVAYEQY
>TRBV27
ASRWTGGTEAF
>TRBV18
ASSQSRVSGANVLT
>TRBV5-1
ASSLGGTEQETQY
>TRBV28
ASTDKETQY
>TRBV28
ASSLAWGGSSYEQY
>TRBV7-6
ASSLSSGRGVEQF
>TRBV7-2
ASSGRPGLYGYT
>TRBV27
ASSPTGISPLH
>TRBV18
ASSLAGEDNEQF
>TRBV7-3
ASSLVSGSNNEQF
>TRBV6-5
ASSYGASTDTQY
>TRBV19
ASSPNREVGELF
>TRBV28
AGTGTRGSEQY
>TRBV5-6
ASSLLVQPGGNTIY
>TRBV4-3
ASSQGSGSFYEQY
>TRBV27
ASSLMTGPFEQY
>TRBV2
ASSWDGGTEAF
>TRBV5-1
ASSLGQAHYGYT
>TRBV10-3
ASRDNSYEQY
>TRBV7-3
ASSSTGEGPAF
>TRBV9
ASSVAGVAAYEQY
>TRBV9
ASSVGGTGELF
>TRBV29-1
SVRGSSTDTQY
>TRBV19
ASSPRGGTEAF
>TRBV7-2
ASSLTGANPIFGEQF
>TRBV28
AASPSGANVLT
>TRBV5-1
ASSLADDLYEQY
>TRBV29-1
SVEDSLAGGNEQF
>TRBV7-2
ASSLDVAVTYEQY
>TRBV29-1
SGQRGSNTGELF
>TRBV2
ASSEGGGTDTQY
>TRBV9
ASSVSSGTGSSYEQY
>TRBV11-1
ASTPRVPTSGSSYEQY
>TRBV28
ASRGIYEQY
>TRBV5-1
ASSLGGSGANVLT
>TRBV7-2
ASSLSSGSDEQF
>TRBV19
ASSIGPSYEQY
>TRBV5-4
ASSLGVLTDTQY
>TRBV6-1
ASSEDALAVQSSYNEQF
>TRBV30
AWARGGGGDTQY
>TRBV7-2
ASSYSSGQETQY